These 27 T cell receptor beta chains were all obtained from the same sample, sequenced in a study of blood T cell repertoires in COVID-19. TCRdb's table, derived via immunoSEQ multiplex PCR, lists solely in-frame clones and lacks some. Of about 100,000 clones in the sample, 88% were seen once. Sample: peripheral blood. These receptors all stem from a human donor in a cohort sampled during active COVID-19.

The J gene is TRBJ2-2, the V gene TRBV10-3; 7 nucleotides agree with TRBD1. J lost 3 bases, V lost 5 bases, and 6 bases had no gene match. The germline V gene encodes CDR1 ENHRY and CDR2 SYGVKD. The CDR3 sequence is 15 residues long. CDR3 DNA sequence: TGTGCCATCAGTCCTCTAGGGGGCGACACCGGGGAGCTGTTTTTT. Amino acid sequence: CAISPLGGDTGELFF.

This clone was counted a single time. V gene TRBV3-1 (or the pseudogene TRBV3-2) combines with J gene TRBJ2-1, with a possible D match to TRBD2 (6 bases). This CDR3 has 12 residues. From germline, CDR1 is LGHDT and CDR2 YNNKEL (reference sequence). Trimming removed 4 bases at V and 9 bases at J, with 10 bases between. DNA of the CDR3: TGTGCCAGCAGCCCTGCGGGGTCTGAGCAGTTCTTC. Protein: CASSPAGSEQFF.

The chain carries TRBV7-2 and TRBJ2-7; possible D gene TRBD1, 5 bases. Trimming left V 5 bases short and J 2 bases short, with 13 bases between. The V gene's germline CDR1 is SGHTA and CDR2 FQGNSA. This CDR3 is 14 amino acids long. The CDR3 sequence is CASSAQGGPYEQYF. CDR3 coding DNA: TGTGCCAGCAGCGCCCAGGGTGGGCCCTACGAGCAGTACTTC. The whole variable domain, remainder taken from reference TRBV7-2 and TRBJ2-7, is GAGVSQSPSNKVTEKGKDVELRCDPISGHTALYWYRQSLGQGLEFLIYFQGNSAPDKSGLPSDRFSAERTGGSVSTLTIQRTQQEDSAVYLCASSAQGGPYEQYFGPGTRLTVT.

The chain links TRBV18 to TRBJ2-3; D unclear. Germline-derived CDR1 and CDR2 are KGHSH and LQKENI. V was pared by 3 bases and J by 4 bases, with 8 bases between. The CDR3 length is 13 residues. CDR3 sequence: CASSPLAPDTQYF. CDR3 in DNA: TGTGCCAGCTCACCCCTGGCCCCAGATACGCAGTATTTT. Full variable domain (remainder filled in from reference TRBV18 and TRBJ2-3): NAGVMQNPRHLVRRRGQEARLRCSPMKGHSHVYWYRQLPEEGLKFMVYLQKENIIDESGMPKERFSAEFPKEGPSILRIQQVVRGDSAAYFCASSPLAPDTQYFGPGTRLTVL.

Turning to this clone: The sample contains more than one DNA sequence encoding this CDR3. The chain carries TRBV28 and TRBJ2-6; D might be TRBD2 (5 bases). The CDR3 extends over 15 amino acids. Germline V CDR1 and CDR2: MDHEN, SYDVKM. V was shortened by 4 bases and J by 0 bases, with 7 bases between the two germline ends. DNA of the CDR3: TGTGCCAGCAGTTCTGGGAGCTCTGGGGCCAACGTCCTGACTTTC. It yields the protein CASSSGSSGANVLTF.

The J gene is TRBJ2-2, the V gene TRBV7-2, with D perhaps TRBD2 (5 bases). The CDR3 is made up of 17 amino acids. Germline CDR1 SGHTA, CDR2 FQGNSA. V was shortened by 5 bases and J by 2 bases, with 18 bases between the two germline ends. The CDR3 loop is CASSPRQVGLNTGELFF. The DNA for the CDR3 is TGTGCCAGCAGCCCCCGGCAGGTAGGACTCAACACCGGGGAGCTGTTTTTT.

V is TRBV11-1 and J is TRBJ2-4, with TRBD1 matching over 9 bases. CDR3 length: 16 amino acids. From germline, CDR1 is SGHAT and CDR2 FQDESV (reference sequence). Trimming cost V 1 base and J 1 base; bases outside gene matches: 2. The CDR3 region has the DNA TGTGCCAGCAGCTTAGTACAGGGGGCGGCCAAAAACATTCAGTACTTC. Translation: CASSLVQGAAKNIQYF.

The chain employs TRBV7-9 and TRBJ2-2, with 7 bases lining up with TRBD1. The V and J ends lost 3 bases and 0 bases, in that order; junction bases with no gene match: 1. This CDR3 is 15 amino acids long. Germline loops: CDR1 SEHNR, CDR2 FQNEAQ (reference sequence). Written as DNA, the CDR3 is TGTGCCAGCAGCTTCAGGGGGTCGAACACCGGGGAGCTGTTTTTT. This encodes CASSFRGSNTGELFF.

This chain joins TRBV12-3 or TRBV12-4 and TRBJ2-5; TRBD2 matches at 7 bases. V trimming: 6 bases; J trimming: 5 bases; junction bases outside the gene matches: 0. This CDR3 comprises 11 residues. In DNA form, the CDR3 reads TGTGCCAGCAGGCGGGGGGAGACCCAGTACTTC. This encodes CASRRGETQYF.

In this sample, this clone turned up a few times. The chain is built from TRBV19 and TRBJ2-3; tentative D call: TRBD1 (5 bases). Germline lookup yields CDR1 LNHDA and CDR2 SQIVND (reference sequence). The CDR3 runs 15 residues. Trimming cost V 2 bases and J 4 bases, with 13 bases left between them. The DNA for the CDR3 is TGTGCCAGTAGTATAAATACAGGTTCATCAGATACGCAGTATTTT. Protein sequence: CASSINTGSSDTQYF.

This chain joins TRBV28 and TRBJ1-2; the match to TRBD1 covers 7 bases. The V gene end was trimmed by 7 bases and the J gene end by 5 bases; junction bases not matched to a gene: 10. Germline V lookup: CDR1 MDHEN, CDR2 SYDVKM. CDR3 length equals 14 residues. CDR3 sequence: CASTIRGTVYGYTF. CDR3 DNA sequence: TGTGCCAGCACCATCAGGGGGACGGTATATGGCTACACCTTC.

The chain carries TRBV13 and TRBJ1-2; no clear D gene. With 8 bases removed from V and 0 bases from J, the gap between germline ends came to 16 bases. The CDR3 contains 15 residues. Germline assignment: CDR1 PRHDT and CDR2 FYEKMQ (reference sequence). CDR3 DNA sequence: TGTGCCAGCTCCGTTCGTGCCAGGCCTAACTATGGCTACACCTTC. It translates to CASSVRARPNYGYTF.

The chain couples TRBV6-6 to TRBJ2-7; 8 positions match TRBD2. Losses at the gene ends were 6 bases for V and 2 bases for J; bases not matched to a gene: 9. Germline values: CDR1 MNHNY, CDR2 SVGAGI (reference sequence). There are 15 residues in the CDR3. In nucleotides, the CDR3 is TGTGCCAGCAGACGATCCCCACTAGCGGCCTACGAGCAGTACTTC. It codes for CASRRSPLAAYEQYF.

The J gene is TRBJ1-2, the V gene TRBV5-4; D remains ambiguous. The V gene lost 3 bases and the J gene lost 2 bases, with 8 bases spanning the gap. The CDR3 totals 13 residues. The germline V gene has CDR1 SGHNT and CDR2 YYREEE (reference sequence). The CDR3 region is CASSWTVNYGYTF. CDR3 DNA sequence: TGTGCCAGCAGCTGGACTGTGAACTATGGCTACACCTTC.

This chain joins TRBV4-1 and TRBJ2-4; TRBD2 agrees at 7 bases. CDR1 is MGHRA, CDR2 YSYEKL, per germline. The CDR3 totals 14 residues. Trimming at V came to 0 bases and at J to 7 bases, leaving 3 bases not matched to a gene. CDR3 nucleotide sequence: TGCGCCAGCAGCCAAGATGGGGGAGGGAACATTCAGTACTTC. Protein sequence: CASSQDGGGNIQYF.

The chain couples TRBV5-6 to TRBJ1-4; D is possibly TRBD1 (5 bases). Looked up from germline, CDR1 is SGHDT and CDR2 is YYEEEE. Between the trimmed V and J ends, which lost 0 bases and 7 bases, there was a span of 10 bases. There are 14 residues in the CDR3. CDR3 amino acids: CASSLAGVSEKLFF. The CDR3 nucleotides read TGTGCCAGCAGCTTGGCGGGGGTATCTGAAAAACTGTTTTTT.

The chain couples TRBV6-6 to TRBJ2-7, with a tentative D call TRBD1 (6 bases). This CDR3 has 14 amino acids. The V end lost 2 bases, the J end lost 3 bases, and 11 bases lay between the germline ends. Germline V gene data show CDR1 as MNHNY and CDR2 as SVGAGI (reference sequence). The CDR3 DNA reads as TGTGCCAGCAGTTACATTGGGGGCAACTACGAGCAGTACTTC. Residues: CASSYIGGNYEQYF.

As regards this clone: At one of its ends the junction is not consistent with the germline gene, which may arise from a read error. CDR3: CASREDTGISNEQFF. CDR3 DNA sequence: TGTGCCAGCAGAGAAGACACCGGGATTTCGAATGAGCAGTTCTTC. The J gene is TRBJ2-1, the V gene TRBV2; TRBD2 is a possible D gene (5 bases). The CDR3 has 15 residues. Germline CDR1 reads SNHLY; CDR2 reads FYNNEI.

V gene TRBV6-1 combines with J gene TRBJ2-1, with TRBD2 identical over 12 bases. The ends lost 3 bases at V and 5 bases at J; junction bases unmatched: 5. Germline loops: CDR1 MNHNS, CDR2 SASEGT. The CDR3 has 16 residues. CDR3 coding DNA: TGTGCCAGCAGTGAGCAGCTAGCGGGAGGGAACAATGAGCAGTTCTTC. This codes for CASSEQLAGGNNEQFF.

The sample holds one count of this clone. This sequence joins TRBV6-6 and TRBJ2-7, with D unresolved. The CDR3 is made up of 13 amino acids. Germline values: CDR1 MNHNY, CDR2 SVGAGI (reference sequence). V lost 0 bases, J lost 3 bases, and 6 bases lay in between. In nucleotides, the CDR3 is TGTGCCAGCAGTTACTCGAGAGTCTACGAGCAGTACTTC. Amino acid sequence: CASSYSRVYEQYF.

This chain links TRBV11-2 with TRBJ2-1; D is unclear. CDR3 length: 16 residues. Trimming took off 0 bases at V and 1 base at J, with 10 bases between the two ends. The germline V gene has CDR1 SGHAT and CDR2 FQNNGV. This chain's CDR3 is CASSLDEASSYNEQFF. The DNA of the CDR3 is TGTGCCAGCAGCTTAGATGAGGCTAGTTCCTACAATGAGCAGTTCTTC.

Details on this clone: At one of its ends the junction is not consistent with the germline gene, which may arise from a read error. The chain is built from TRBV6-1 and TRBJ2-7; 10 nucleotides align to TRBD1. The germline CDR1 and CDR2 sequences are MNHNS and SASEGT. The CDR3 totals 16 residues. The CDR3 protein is CASSVPPGQGLYEQYF. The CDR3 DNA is TGTGCCAGTAGTGTACCACCGGGACAGGGGTTATACGAGCAGTACTTC.

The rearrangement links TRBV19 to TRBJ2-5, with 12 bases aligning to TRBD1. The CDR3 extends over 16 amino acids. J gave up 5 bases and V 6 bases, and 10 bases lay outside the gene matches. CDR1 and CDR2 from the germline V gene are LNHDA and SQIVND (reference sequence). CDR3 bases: TGTGCCAGTAGAACCGGGACAGGGGGCTCTATGGAGACCCAGTACTTC. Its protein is CASRTGTGGSMETQYF.

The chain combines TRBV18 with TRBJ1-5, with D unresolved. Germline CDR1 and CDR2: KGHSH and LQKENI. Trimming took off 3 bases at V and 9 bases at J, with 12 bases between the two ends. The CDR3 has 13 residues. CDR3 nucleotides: TGTGCCAGCTCACCTGGGCCGGATGGGCCCCAGCATTTT. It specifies CASSPGPDGPQHF. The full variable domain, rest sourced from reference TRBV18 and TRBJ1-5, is NAGVMQNPRHLVRRRGQEARLRCSPMKGHSHVYWYRQLPEEGLKFMVYLQKENIIDESGMPKERFSAEFPKEGPSILRIQQVVRGDSAAYFCASSPGPDGPQHFGDGTRLSIL.

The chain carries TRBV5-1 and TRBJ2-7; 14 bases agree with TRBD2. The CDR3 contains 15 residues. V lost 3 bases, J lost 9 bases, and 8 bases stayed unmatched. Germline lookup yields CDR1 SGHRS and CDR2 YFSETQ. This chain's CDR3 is CASSWHPGLAGAQYF. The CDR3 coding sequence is TGCGCCAGCAGCTGGCACCCGGGACTAGCGGGAGCGCAGTACTTC. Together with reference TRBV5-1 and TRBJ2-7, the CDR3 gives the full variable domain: KAGVTQTPRYLIKTRGQQVTLSCSPISGHRSVSWYQQTPGQGLQFLFEYFSETQRNKGNFPGRFSGRQFSNSRSEMNVSTLELGDSALYLCASSWHPGLAGAQYFGPGTRLTVT.

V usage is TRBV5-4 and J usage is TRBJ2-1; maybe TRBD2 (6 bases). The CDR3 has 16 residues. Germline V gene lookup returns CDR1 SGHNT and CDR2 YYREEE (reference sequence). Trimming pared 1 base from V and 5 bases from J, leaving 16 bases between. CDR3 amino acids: CASSLNLGLGNNEQFF. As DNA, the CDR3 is TGTGCCAGCAGCTTGAATCTGGGACTCGGAAACAATGAGCAGTTCTTC.

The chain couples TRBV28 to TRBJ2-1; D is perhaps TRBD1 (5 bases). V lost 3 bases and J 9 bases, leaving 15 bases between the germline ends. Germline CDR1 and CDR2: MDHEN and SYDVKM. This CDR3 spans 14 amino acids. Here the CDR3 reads CASSLGNPGAEQFF. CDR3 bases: TGTGCCAGCAGTTTGGGAAATCCTGGGGCTGAGCAGTTCTTC.